This T cell receptor beta chain was identified in a study of T cell responses to AZD1222 COVID-19 vaccine. Germline V gene sequence: CDR1 MGHRA, CDR2 YSYEKL. With 4 bases clipped from V and 3 bases from J, the junction kept 8 bases outside the gene matches. This CDR3 region has 17 residues. Here immunoSEQ multiplex PCR was the method, and the copy in TCRdb shows in-frame clones only, minus some. Of around 94,000 clones in the sample, about 85% were seen once. The source was peripheral blood, collected on day 0 of AZD1222 vaccination. This receptor was taken from an adult in good health. V gene TRBV4-1 combines with J gene TRBJ2-2, with 10 bases aligning to TRBD2. CDR3 region: CASSPLGLAEDTGELFF. The CDR3 DNA reads TGCGCCAGCAGCCCACTTGGACTAGCGGAGGACACCGGGGAGCTGTTTTTT.